This T cell receptor (beta chain) comes out of a study of CD8+ T cells in alopecia areata. Whole-study results and caveats: In lesional scalp, particularly from alopecia totalis/universalis, clonality was higher than in normal scalp.

A few counts support this clone. Its antigen is unknown. Reverse transcribed after extraction, RNA yielded cDNA as the sequencing template. Method: immunoSEQ multiplex PCR; TCRdb's copy keeps in-frame clones and lacks some. The data contain some 170,000 clones, about 66% of them singletons. The CDR3 is 15 residues long. Germline CDR1 and CDR2: LNHDA and SQIVND (reference sequence). Trimming pared 2 bases from V and 6 bases from J, leaving 16 bases between. The receptor was isolated from a human donor with alopecia areata. The chain combines TRBV19 with TRBJ1-2, with D uncertain. Sequenced material: CD8+ T cells sorted from blood, taken at week 0. The CDR3 DNA reads TGTGCCAGTAGTATAAATGGACGGGAACGGGATGGCTACACCTTC. Protein: CASSINGRERDGYTF.